This T cell receptor beta chain comes out of a study of regulatory T cells in long-lasting Graves disease. Stated time point: newly diagnosed GD, antithyroid drugs for less than 3 months. Researchers made the TCR library from RNA that was extracted from PBMCs. For TCR beta, libraries came from iRepertoire HTBI primers and Arm-PCR of CDR3 regions. MiXCR, run by TCRdb on the multiplex PCR reads, gives a single entry per CDR3 protein. The data contain approximately 360,000 distinct CDR3 sequences, 10% to 15% of them seen just once; the ten biggest clones take up approximately 17%. The V end lost 1 base, the J end lost 0 bases, and 10 bases lay between the germline ends. This CDR3 region has 16 residues. Germline CDR1 SGHDN, CDR2 FVKESK. These records were also assigned to another study, of T cells in Graves' hyperthyroidism and ophthalmopathy.

The sequencing here drew on peripheral blood mononuclear cells (PBMCs), taken at new diagnosis, from a patient treated with antithyroid drugs. The chain has TRBV14 and TRBJ2-1, with D uncertain. The clonotype originates from a woman between 18 and 29 years old with Graves disease. For the CDR3, the DNA is TGTGCCAGCAGCCAAGTGACACGGAGCTCCTACAATGAGCAGTTCTTC. Encoded protein: CASSQVTRSSYNEQFF.